Listed below are T cell receptor beta chains from one sample, sequenced in a study of blood T cell repertoires in COVID-19. Profiling relied on immunoSEQ multiplex PCR, and the TCRdb table lists in-frame clones only, not all of them. This sample has about 360,000 clones, with 87% found just once. The specimen was PBMCs or T cells enriched from blood (not recorded which). These receptors all come from a middle-aged man in a cohort exposed to, infected with or recovered from COVID-19 (not recorded which). Both conserved end residues are part of each CDR3. The D gene is left open where the match is weak. The size entry is marked missing in some rows and otherwise reads once, few, many or a size class.

clone size	V gene	D gene	J gene	CDR3 DNA	CDR3 protein
.	TRBV3-1/TRBV3-2	.	TRBJ2-7	TGTGCCAGCACACGGTCGTTCGGCGGTAGCTCCTACGAGCAGTACTTC	CASTRSFGGSSYEQYF
.	TRBV9	TRBD1	TRBJ2-1	TGTGCCAGCAGCGCCCGGGACAGGGGTGACAATGAGCAGTTCTTC	CASSARDRGDNEQFF
few	TRBV5-1	.	TRBJ2-3	TGCGCCAGCAGATCACAGGGTATGGCAGATACGCAGTATTTT	CASRSQGMADTQYF
once	TRBV9	TRBD1	TRBJ1-4	TGTGCCAGCAGCGTAGGAGGGACAGGGGGTGAAAAACTGTTTTTT	CASSVGGTGGEKLFF
.	TRBV6-5	TRBD1	TRBJ1-5	TGTGCCACTACGGGACAGGGAAGTCAGCCCCAGCATTTT	CATTGQGSQPQHF
.	TRBV15	TRBD2	TRBJ2-1	TGTGCCACCAGCAGAGCCACTCTAGCGGGAATTTGGGAGCAGTTCTTC	CATSRATLAGIWEQFF
.	TRBV7-9	TRBD2	TRBJ2-7	TGTGCCAGCAGCCTAGGACTAGCGGGAGTACTTCCCTACGAGCAGTACTTC	CASSLGLAGVLPYEQYF
.	TRBV10-2	TRBD2	TRBJ2-3	TGCGCCAGCAGTGTCCCGGGAGGGGGCACAGATACGCAGTATTTT	CASSVPGGGTDTQYF
.	TRBV4-1	TRBD1	TRBJ2-2	TGCGCCAGCAGCCATAGGACAGGGAACACCGGGGAGCTGTTTTTT	CASSHRTGNTGELFF
.	TRBV19	.	TRBJ1-5	TGTGCCAGTAGTCCCGGGATCCTCCAGCCCCAGCATTTT	CASSPGILQPQHF
.	TRBV27	.	TRBJ1-3	TGTGCCAGCAAGAGCCACTCTGGAAACACCATATATTTT	CASKSHSGNTIYF
.	TRBV10-2	TRBD1	TRBJ1-6	TGCGCCAGCAAAGGACAGGATTCACCCCTCCACTTT	CASKGQDSPLHF
once	TRBV5-1	TRBD1	TRBJ2-7	TGCGCCAGCAGCCCGGACAGGGGGCTCAGCGAGCAGTACTTC	CASSPDRGLSEQYF
.	TRBV18	TRBD2	TRBJ2-1	TGTGCCAGCTCACCGATAGAACTAGCGGGAGGGTCTGATGAGCAGTTCTTC	CASSPIELAGGSDEQFF
.	TRBV5-4	TRBD2	TRBJ2-5	TGTGCCAGCAGCCACCCGACTAGCAATCAAGAGACCCAGTACTTC	CASSHPTSNQETQYF
.	TRBV7-2	TRBD1	TRBJ2-4	TGTGCCAGCAGCTTAGTGGCAGGGGGAGACATTCAGTACTTC	CASSLVAGGDIQYF
.	TRBV10-3	.	TRBJ1-6	TGTGCCATCAGTGAGCGGCAGGGTAATTCACCCCTCCACTTT	CAISERQGNSPLHF
many	TRBV6-4	.	TRBJ2-1	TGTGCCAGCAGTAACCGGGAGCACTATAGGCAGTTCTTC	CASSNREHYRQFF
.	TRBV19	.	TRBJ1-1	TGTGCCAGTAGTCTAAGTCCCGGGGACACTGAAGCTTTCTTT	CASSLSPGDTEAFF
.	TRBV28	.	TRBJ2-5	TGTGCCAGCAGTTCCCGGGTCTCGAAAGAGACCCAGTACTTC	CASSSRVSKETQYF
.	TRBV18	.	TRBJ2-7	TGTGCCAGCTCACCAGGACAGAATCCCTACGAGCAGTACTTC	CASSPGQNPYEQYF
.	TRBV6-5	TRBD1	TRBJ2-7	TGTGCCAGCAGGGACAGGGGTAGTATCCGCGAGCAGTACTTC	CASRDRGSIREQYF
.	TRBV4-1	.	TRBJ2-3	TGCGCCAGCAGCCAAACTAGCACAGATACGCAGTATTTT	CASSQTSTDTQYF
.	TRBV25-1	.	TRBJ1-1	TGTGCCAGCAGGGCCCAGGTCGGCCTTGGTGAAGCTTTCTTT	CASRAQVGLGEAFF
.	TRBV5-1	.	TRBJ2-2	TGCGCCAGCAGTCCGGACACCGGGGGGGAGCTGTTTTTT	CASSPDTGGELFF
.	TRBV5-1	TRBD2	TRBJ2-3	TGCGCCAGCAGCGCTAGCGGGAGTGTCGCAGATACGCAGTATTTT	CASSASGSVADTQYF
.	TRBV11-2	TRBD2	TRBJ2-7	TGTGCCAGCAGCTTAGAGACTAGCGGGTCCTACGAGCAGTACTTC	CASSLETSGSYEQYF
.	TRBV5-1	.	TRBJ2-1	TGCGCCAGCTTTGAGCGTTCCTACAATGAGCAGTTCTTC	CASFERSYNEQFF